One sample yielded the 15 T cell receptor beta chains listed below, sequenced in a study of T cell responses to AZD1222 COVID-19 vaccine. The table came from immunoSEQ multiplex PCR; TCRdb's copy has only in-frame clones and leaves some out. The data hold 100,000 to 150,000 clones, with around 83% observed a single time. The input for sequencing was peripheral blood, taken on day 0 of AZD1222 vaccination. These receptors were collected from an adult in good health.

This chain uses TRBV9 with TRBJ1-3, with TRBD1 matching over 10 bases. J lost 4 bases, V lost 5 bases, and 6 bases had no gene match. Germline lookup yields CDR1 SGDLS and CDR2 YYNGEE. This CDR3 region has 15 residues. This CDR3 reads CASSTTGGKGNTIYF. The CDR3 DNA reads as TGTGCCAGCAGTACGACAGGGGGCAAAGGAAACACCATATATTTT. Based on the CDR3 plus reference TRBV9 and TRBJ1-3, the full variable domain is DSGVTQTPKHLITATGQRVTLRCSPRSGDLSVYWYQQSLDQGLQFLIQYYNGEERAKGNILERFSAQQFPDLHSELNLSSLELGDSALYFCASSTTGGKGNTIYFGEGSWLTVV.

The V gene is TRBV6-5, the J gene TRBJ1-5, with 10 bases matching TRBD1. The V gene's germline CDR1 is MNHEY and CDR2 SVGAGI. The CDR3 spans 14 residues. V lost 6 bases to trimming and J lost 4 bases; unmatched junction nucleotides: 3. The CDR3 protein is CASRKGQGNQPQHF. The CDR3 bases are TGTGCCAGCAGAAAGGGACAGGGGAATCAGCCCCAGCATTTT.

V gene TRBV15 combines with J gene TRBJ2-1; D is uncertain. Germline V lookup: CDR1 LNHNV, CDR2 YYDKDF (reference sequence). V was cut by 0 bases and J by 15 bases, with 15 bases left in between. CDR3 length: 13 residues. The CDR3 loop reads CATSRDRQASLFF. The CDR3 nucleotides are TGTGCCACCAGCAGAGATCGCCAGGCTTCGTTGTTCTTC.

V and J are TRBV4-3 and TRBJ1-2; D is undetermined. CDR1 and CDR2 (germline): LGHNA, YSLEER. Trimming pared 1 base from V and 5 bases from J, leaving 8 bases between. The CDR3 is 13 amino acids. CDR3 in amino acids: CASSQVRDYGYTF. CDR3 nucleotide sequence: TGCGCCAGCAGCCAAGTACGGGATTATGGCTACACCTTC.

The V call is TRBV18, the J call TRBJ2-2; 8 nucleotides agree with TRBD2. The V gene's germline CDR1 is KGHSH and CDR2 LQKENI. The CDR3 loop spans 19 amino acids. Trimming removed 1 base from V and 1 base from J; junction bases left unmatched: 11. The CDR3 is CASSPQLAGGGLNTGELFF. The CDR3 DNA is TGTGCCAGCTCACCACAGCTCGCGGGAGGCGGCCTGAACACCGGGGAGCTGTTTTTT.

V and J are TRBV28 and TRBJ2-1; unclear D gene. Germline CDR1 is MDHEN and CDR2 is SYDVKM. V was cut by 8 bases and J by 6 bases, with 17 bases left in between. The CDR3 runs to 14 residues. The CDR3 coding sequence is TGTGCCAGCGCCCACACCCCAGCGCGCAATGAGCAGTTCTTC. Protein: CASAHTPARNEQFF.

The CDR3 nucleotides are TGTGCCAGCAGCTTGGATAGCATGGGGAACACTGAAGCTTTCTTT. Encoded protein: CASSLDSMGNTEAFF. The chain uses TRBV5-8 and TRBJ1-1; unclear D gene. CDR3 length: 15 residues. In germline, CDR1 is SGHTS, CDR2 YDEGEE. Trimming stripped 0 bases from V and 1 base from J, with 10 bases between.

This clone was detected only once. The chain has TRBV5-1 and TRBJ2-7, with 8 bases lining up with TRBD1. The V segment lost 5 bases and the J segment 6 bases; nucleotides outside the gene matches: 7. This CDR3 contains 13 residues. CDR1 SGHRS and CDR2 YFSETQ come from the germline V gene. The CDR3 coding sequence is TGCGCCAGCAGGCAGCCACAGGGGGTCGAGCAGTACTTC. Its translation: CASRQPQGVEQYF.

The chain carries TRBV19 and TRBJ1-2; D is uncertain. The CDR3 consists of 15 residues. Germline V gives CDR1 LNHDA, CDR2 SQIVND (reference sequence). Trimming stripped 2 bases from V and 6 bases from J, with 16 bases between. Written as DNA, the CDR3 is TGTGCCAGTAGTATAAGTGCGCTCCGGGAACATGGCTACACCTTC. Amino acid sequence: CASSISALREHGYTF.

The chain links TRBV7-9 to TRBJ1-2; D uncertain. CDR1 is SEHNR, CDR2 FQNEAQ, per germline (reference sequence). The CDR3 is 12 residues long. The V end was cut by 3 bases, the J end by 4 bases, with 6 bases between. The CDR3 loop is CASSFGPYGYTF. In DNA, the CDR3 is TGTGCCAGCAGCTTCGGTCCCTATGGCTACACCTTC.

V and J are TRBV18 and TRBJ2-7; possibly TRBD2 for D (5 bases). The germline V and J ends were trimmed by 0 bases and 6 bases, with 15 bases remaining between them. Germline V lookup: CDR1 KGHSH, CDR2 LQKENI. The CDR3 covers 15 residues. The CDR3 sequence: CASSPPVVARGEQYF. CDR3 sequence (DNA): TGTGCCAGCTCACCACCGGTGGTCGCCCGGGGCGAGCAGTACTTC.

Here the CDR3 DNA reads TGTGCCAGCAGTTACGGGTCGGGGGCGACATACGAGCAGTACTTC. Its translation: CASSYGSGATYEQYF. The chain has TRBV6-6 and TRBJ2-7; D might be TRBD1 or TRBD2, each matching 6 bases. The CDR3 runs to 15 residues. Trimming took 2 bases from V and 4 from J, leaving 15 bases between them. The V gene's germline CDR1 is MNHNY and CDR2 SVGAGI (reference sequence).

The chain uses TRBV5-4 and TRBJ1-1; maybe TRBD1 (6 bases). The CDR3 totals 15 residues. Germline V gene sequence: CDR1 SGHNT, CDR2 YYREEE (reference sequence). Trimming took off 2 bases at V and 2 bases at J, with 13 bases between the two ends. CDR3 nucleotide sequence: TGTGCCAGCAGCTTAGTGACAGGAGCTAACACTGAAGCTTTCTTT. Protein sequence: CASSLVTGANTEAFF.

V and J are TRBV6-4 and TRBJ2-2; the match to TRBD2 covers 9 bases. This CDR3 region has 16 residues. The germline V gene has CDR1 MRHNA and CDR2 SNTAGT. V lost 5 bases and J lost 1; bases outside the gene matches: 5. The CDR3 bases are TGTGCCAGCAGTCCCGTAGCGGGGGAGAACACCGGGGAGCTGTTTTTT. Translated: CASSPVAGENTGELFF.

The chain has TRBV12-3 or TRBV12-4 and TRBJ2-7, with D possibly matching TRBD2 (5 bases). This CDR3 is 12 amino acids long. V was trimmed by 3 bases and J by 5 bases, leaving 8 bases between them. The CDR3 coding sequence is TGTGCCAGCAGTTTTGCCGGGGACGAGCAGTACTTC. It yields the protein CASSFAGDEQYF.